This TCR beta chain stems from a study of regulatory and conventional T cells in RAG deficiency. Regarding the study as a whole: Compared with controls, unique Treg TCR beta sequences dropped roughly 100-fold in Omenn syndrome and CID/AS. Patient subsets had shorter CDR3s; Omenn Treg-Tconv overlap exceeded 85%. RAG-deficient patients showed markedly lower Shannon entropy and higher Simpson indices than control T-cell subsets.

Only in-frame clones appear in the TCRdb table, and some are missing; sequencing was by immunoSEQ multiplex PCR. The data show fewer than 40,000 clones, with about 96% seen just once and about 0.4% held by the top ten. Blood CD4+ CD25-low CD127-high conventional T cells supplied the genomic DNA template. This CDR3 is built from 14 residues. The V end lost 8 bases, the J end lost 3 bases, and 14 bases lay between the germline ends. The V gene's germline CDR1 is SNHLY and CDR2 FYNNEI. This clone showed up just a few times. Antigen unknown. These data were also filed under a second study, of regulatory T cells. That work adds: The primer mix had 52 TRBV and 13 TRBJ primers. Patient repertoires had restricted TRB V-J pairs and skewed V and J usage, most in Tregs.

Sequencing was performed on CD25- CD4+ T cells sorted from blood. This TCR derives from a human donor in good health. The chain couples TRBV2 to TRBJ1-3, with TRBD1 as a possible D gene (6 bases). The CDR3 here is CASLQGPVGNTIYF. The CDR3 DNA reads TGTGCCAGCCTCCAGGGGCCGGTTGGAAACACCATATATTTT.